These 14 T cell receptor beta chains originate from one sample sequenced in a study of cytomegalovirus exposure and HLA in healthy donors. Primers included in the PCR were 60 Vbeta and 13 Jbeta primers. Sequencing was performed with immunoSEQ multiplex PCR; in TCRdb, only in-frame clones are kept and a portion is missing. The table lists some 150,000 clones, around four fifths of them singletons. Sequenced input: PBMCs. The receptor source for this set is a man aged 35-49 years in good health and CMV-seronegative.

The CDR3 DNA reads TGCGCCAGCAGCCAGTTTAAGGGAGAGGTTTATGAGACCCAGTACTTC. This encodes CASSQFKGEVYETQYF. The chain couples TRBV5-1 to TRBJ2-5; maybe TRBD2 (5 bases). The CDR3 is 16 amino acids. The germline V and J ends were trimmed by 4 bases and 5 bases, with 21 bases remaining between them. The germline V gene has CDR1 SGHRS and CDR2 YFSETQ.

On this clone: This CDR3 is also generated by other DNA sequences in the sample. In DNA, the CDR3 is TGCGCCAGCAGCCAAGATACAGGGGCCTACGAGCAGTACTTC. As protein: CASSQDTGAYEQYF. The V and J genes are TRBV4-3 and TRBJ2-7; 7 bases agree with TRBD1. This CDR3 contains 14 residues. With 0 bases clipped from V and 2 bases from J, the junction kept 1 base outside the gene matches. Per germline, CDR1 LGHNA and CDR2 YSLEER.

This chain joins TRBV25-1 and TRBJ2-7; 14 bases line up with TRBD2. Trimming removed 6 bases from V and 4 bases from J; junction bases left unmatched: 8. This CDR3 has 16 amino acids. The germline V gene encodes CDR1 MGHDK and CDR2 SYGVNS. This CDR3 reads CASSLSGTSGGYEQYF. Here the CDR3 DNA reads TGTGCCAGCAGCCTCTCTGGGACTAGCGGGGGATACGAGCAGTACTTC.

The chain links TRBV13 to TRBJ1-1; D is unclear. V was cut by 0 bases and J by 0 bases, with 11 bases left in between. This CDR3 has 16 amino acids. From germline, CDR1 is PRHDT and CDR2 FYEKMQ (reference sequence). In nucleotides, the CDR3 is TGTGCCAGCAGCTTAGGGAGGCCAAACATGAACACTGAAGCTTTCTTT. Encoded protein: CASSLGRPNMNTEAFF.

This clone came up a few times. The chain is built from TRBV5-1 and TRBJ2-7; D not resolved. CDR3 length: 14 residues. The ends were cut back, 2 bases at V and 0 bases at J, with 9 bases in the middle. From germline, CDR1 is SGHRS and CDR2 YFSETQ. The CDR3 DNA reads TGCGCCAGCAGCTTACAGATTCTCTCCTACGAGCAGTACTTC. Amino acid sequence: CASSLQILSYEQYF. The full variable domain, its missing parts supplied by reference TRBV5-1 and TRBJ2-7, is KAGVTQTPRYLIKTRGQQVTLSCSPISGHRSVSWYQQTPGQGLQFLFEYFSETQRNKGNFPGRFSGRQFSNSRSEMNVSTLELGDSALYLCASSLQILSYEQYFGPGTRLTVT.

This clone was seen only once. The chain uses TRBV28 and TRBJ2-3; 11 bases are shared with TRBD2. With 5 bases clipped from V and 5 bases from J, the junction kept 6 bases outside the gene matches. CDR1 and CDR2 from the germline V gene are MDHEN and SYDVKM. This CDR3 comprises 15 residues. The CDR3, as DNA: TGTGCCAGCAGTCGTAGCGGGGGGGCCAGAGATACGCAGTATTTT. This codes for CASSRSGGARDTQYF.

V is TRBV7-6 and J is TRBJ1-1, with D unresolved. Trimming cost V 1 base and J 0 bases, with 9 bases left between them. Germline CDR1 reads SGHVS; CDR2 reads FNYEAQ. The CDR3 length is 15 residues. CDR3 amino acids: CASSLGAGMNTEAFF. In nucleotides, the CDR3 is TGTGCCAGCAGCTTAGGAGCAGGTATGAACACTGAAGCTTTCTTT.

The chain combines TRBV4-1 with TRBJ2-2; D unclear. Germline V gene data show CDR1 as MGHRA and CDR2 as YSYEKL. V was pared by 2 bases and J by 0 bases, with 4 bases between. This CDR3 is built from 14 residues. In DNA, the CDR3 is TGCGCCAGCAGCCAATATCCGAACACCGGGGAGCTGTTTTTT. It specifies CASSQYPNTGELFF.

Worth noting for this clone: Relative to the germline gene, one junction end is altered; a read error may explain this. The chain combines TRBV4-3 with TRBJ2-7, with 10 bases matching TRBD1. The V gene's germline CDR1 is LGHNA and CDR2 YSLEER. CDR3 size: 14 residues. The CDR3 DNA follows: TGCGCCAGTAGCCGGGACAGGGGCACTACGGAGCAGTACTTC. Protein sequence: CASSRDRGTTEQYF.

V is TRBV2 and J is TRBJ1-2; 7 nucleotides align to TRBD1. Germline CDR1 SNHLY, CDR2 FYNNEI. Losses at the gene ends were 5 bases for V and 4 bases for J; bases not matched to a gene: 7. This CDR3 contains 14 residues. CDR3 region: CASSFNRDSYGYTF. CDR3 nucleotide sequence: TGTGCCAGCAGTTTTAACCGGGACAGCTATGGCTACACCTTC.

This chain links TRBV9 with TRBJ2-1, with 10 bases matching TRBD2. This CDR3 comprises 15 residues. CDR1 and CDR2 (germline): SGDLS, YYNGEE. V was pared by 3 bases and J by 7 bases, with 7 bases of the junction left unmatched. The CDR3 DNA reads TGTGCCAGCAGCGGAGCGGGAGGGCCGCATAATGAGCAGTTCTTC. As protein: CASSGAGGPHNEQFF.

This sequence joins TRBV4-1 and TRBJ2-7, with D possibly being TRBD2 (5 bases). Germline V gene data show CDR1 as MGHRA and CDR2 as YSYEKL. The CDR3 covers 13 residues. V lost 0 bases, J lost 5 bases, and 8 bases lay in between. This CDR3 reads CASSQDLGDEQYF. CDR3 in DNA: TGCGCCAGCAGCCAAGATCTCGGGGACGAGCAGTACTTC.

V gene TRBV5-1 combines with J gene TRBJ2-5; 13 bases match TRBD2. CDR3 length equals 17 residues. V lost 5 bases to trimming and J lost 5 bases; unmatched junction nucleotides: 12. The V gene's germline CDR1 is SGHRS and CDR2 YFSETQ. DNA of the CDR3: TGCGCCAGCAGTCGTAGACGGACTAGCGGGGGTGAGGAGACCCAGTACTTC. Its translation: CASSRRRTSGGEETQYF.

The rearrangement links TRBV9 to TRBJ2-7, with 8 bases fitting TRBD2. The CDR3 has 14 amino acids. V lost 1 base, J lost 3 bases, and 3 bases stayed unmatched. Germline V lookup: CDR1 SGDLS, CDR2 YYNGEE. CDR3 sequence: CASSVRREDYEQYF. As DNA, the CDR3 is TGTGCCAGCAGCGTAAGGCGGGAGGACTACGAGCAGTACTTC. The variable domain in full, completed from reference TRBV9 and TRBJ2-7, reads DSGVTQTPKHLITATGQRVTLRCSPRSGDLSVYWYQQSLDQGLQFLIQYYNGEERAKGNILERFSAQQFPDLHSELNLSSLELGDSALYFCASSVRREDYEQYFGPGTRLTVT.